Each of the 5 T cell receptor beta chains below was sequenced from the same sample in a study of blood T cell repertoires in COVID-19. Measured with immunoSEQ multiplex PCR; TCRdb has only the in-frame clones, and not every one. The sample carries fewer than 250,000 clones, under 90% recorded once. The source material was peripheral blood. These receptors were taken from a woman over 75 with COVID-19, enrolled during active disease.

This clone showed up just a few times. The chain uses TRBV10-3 and TRBJ2-2; 10 positions agree with TRBD2. Germline values: CDR1 ENHRY, CDR2 SYGVKD. The CDR3 runs to 16 residues. V lost 3 bases to trimming and J lost 7 bases; unmatched junction nucleotides: 8. The CDR3 loop reads CAISDFLAGEIGELFF. The CDR3 nucleotides read TGTGCCATCAGTGACTTCCTAGCGGGGGAGATCGGGGAGCTGTTTTTT.

The chain uses TRBV6-5 and TRBJ1-5; 7 bases map to TRBD1. The CDR3 is 15 amino acids. Losses at the gene ends were 6 bases for V and 0 bases for J; bases not matched to a gene: 5. The germline gives CDR1 MNHEY, CDR2 SVGAGI. The CDR3 nucleotides read TGTGCCAGCAGCGTGACAGGGCTTAGCAATCAGCCCCAGCATTTT. This sequence encodes CASSVTGLSNQPQHF.

J is TRBJ1-3 and V is TRBV18, with D perhaps TRBD1 (6 bases). Trimming removed 2 bases from V and 0 bases from J, with 17 bases in between. The CDR3 is 18 amino acids. Germline CDR1 reads KGHSH; CDR2 reads LQKENI. The CDR3: CASSPLENGRGSGNTIYF. Written as DNA, the CDR3 is TGTGCCAGCTCACCATTGGAAAACGGCAGGGGCTCTGGAAACACCATATATTTT.

This chain links TRBV7-3 with TRBJ2-7; D gene uncertain. With 4 bases removed from V and 6 bases from J, the gap between germline ends came to 10 bases. From germline, CDR1 is SGHTA and CDR2 FQGTGA. The CDR3 runs to 12 residues. The CDR3 sequence: CASSSLLGEQYF. CDR3 DNA: TGTGCCAGCAGCTCGTTACTTGGCGAGCAGTACTTC.

This clone has more than one count but fewer than ten. The chain links TRBV6-1 to TRBJ2-2; D ambiguous. CDR3 size: 13 residues. Trimming left V 2 bases short and J 6 bases short, with 7 bases between. Germline CDR1 and CDR2: MNHNS and SASEGT. The CDR3 is CASSEYTAGELFF. CDR3 sequence (DNA): TGTGCCAGCAGTGAATATACGGCCGGGGAGCTGTTTTTT.